This paragraph reports one T cell receptor beta chain. Its cognate antigen is unknown. The repertoire was sequenced with immunoSEQ multiplex PCR; TCRdb's copy has only in-frame clones and lacks some. The sample holds fewer than 4,500 clones, roughly 89% seen once. The data were taken from a study of brain metastases from non-small cell lung cancer. The CDR3 totals 14 residues. Looked up from germline, CDR1 is LNHDA and CDR2 is SQIVND (reference sequence). Between the trimmed V and J ends, which lost 6 bases and 2 bases, there was a span of 13 bases. Regarding the study as a whole: Metastases had sparse T cells but largely shared repertoires with primaries.

V gene TRBV19 combines with J gene TRBJ1-1; D gene uncertain. Sequenced: primary lung tumor tissue. The clonotype was recovered from a donor at least 40 years old with non-small cell lung cancer. The CDR3 is CASRRGFPNTEAFF. The CDR3 DNA follows: TGTGCCAGTAGGAGAGGGTTTCCCAACACTGAAGCTTTCTTT.